This T cell receptor beta chain was recorded in a study of T cell responses to AZD1222 COVID-19 vaccine. Study overall: Analysis merged second doses at about 4 or about 12 weeks.

Germline-derived CDR1 and CDR2 are LNHNV and YYDKDF (reference sequence). This CDR3 comprises 16 residues. With V trimmed by 3 bases and J by 0 bases, 3 bases remained unmatched. As to this clone: Its antigen is not known.

The study, taken as a whole, reports: Nearly half of spike-specific TCRs reportedly target unmutated variant regions. A rise in Spike-specific TCR breadth and depth followed two AZD1222 doses. The donors showed a predominance of white British ancestry and of females, with possible underestimation of clonal diversity.

TCRdb's table, derived via immunoSEQ multiplex PCR, lists solely in-frame clones and lacks some. Seen here are about 170,000 clones, around 87% observed once, and the top ten hold about 6.9%. The rearrangement links TRBV15 to TRBJ2-5, with 11 bases identical to TRBD2. Sequencing was performed on peripheral blood, taken on day 0 of AZD1222 vaccination. This TCR was sampled from an adult in good health. The CDR3 sequence: CATSRSTSGDQETQYF. CDR3 sequence (DNA): TGTGCCACCAGCAGGTCGACTAGCGGGGACCAAGAGACCCAGTACTTC.